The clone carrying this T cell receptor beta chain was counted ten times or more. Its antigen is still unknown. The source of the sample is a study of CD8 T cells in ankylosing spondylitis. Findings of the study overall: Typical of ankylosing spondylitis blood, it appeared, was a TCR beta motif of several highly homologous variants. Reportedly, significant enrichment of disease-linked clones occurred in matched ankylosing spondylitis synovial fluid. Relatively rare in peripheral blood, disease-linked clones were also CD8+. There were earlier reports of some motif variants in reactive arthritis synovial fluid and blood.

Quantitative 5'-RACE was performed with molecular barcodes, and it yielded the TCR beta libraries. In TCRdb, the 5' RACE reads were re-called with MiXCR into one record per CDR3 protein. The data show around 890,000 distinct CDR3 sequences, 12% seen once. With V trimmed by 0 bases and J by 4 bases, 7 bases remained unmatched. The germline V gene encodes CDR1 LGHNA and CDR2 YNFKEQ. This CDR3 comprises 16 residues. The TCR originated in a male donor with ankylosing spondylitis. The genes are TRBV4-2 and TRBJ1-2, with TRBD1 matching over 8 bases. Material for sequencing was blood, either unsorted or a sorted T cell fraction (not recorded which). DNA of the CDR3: TGTGCCAGCAGCCAAGAGCCCCTCAGGGGGCTCTATGGCTACACCTTC. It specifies CASSQEPLRGLYGYTF.